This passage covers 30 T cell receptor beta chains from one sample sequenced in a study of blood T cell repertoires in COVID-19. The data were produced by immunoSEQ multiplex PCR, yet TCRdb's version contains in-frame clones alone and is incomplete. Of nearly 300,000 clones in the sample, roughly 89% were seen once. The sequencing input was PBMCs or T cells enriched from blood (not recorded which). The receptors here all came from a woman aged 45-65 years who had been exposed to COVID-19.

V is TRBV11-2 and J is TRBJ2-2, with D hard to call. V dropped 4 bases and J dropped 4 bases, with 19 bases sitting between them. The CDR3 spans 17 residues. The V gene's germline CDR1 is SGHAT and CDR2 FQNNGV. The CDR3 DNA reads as TGTGCCAGCAGCTCAAGAGCCACGATTACCCGCACCGGGGAGCTGTTTTTT. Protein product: CASSSRATITRTGELFF. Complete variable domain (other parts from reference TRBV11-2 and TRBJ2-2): EAGVAQSPRYKIIEKRQSVAFWCNPISGHATLYWYQQILGQGPKLLIQFQNNGVVDDSQLPKDRFSAERLKGVDSTLKIQPAKLEDSAVYLCASSSRATITRTGELFFGEGSRLTVL.

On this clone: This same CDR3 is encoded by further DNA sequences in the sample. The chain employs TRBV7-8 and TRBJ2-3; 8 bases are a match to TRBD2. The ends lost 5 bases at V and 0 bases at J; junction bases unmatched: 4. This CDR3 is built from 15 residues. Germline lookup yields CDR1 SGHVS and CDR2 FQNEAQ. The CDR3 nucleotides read TGTGCCAGCAGCCTCAGCGGGGGCAGCACAGATACGCAGTATTTT. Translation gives CASSLSGGSTDTQYF.

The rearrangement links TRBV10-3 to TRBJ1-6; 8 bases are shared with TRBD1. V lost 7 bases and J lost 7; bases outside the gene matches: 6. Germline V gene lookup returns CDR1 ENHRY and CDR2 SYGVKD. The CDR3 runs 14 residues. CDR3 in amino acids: CAIKTGGGNSPLHF. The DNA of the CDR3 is TGTGCCATCAAAACAGGGGGAGGAAATTCACCCCTCCACTTT.

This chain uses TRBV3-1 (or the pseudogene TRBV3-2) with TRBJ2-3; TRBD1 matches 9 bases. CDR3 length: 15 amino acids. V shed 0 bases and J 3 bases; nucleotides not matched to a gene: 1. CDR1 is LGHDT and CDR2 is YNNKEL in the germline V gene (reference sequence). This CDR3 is CASSQEGQGTDTQYF. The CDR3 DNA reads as TGTGCCAGCAGCCAAGAAGGACAGGGGACAGATACGCAGTATTTT.

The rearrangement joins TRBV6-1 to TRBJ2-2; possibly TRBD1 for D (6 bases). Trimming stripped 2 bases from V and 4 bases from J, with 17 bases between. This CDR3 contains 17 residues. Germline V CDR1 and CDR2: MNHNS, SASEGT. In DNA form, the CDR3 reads TGTGCCAGCAGTGAAATGGGAGCAGGGGCGGGCACCGGGGAGCTGTTTTTT. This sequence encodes CASSEMGAGAGTGELFF.

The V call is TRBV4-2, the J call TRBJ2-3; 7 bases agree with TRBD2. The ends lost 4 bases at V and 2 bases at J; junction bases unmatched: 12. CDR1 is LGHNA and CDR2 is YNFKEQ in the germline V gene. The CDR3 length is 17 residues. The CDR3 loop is CASSPALLAAYTDTQYF. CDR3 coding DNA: TGTGCCAGCAGCCCCGCCCTTCTAGCGGCATACACAGATACGCAGTATTTT.

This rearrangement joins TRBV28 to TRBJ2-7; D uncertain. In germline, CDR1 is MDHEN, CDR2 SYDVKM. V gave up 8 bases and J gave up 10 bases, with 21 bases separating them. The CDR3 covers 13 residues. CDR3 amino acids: CASASSAPSRQYF. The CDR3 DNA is TGTGCCAGCGCGAGTTCTGCCCCTTCAAGACAGTACTTC. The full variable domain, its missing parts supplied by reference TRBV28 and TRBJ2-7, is DVKVTQSSRYLVKRTGEKVFLECVQDMDHENMFWYRQDPGLGLRLIYFSYDVKMKEKGDIPEGYSVSREKKERFSLILESASTNQTSMYLCASASSAPSRQYFGPGTRLTVT.

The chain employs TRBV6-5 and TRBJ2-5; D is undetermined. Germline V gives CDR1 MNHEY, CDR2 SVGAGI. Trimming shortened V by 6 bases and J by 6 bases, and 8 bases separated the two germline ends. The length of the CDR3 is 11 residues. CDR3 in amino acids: CASRAMKTQYF. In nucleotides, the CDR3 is TGTGCCAGCAGAGCGATGAAGACCCAGTACTTC.

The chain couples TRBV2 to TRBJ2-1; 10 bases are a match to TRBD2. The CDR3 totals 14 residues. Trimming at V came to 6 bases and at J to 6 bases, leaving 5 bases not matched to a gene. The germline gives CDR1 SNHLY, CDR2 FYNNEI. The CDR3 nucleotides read TGTGCCAGCAGATTTAGCGGGGGGAGCAATGAGCAGTTCTTC. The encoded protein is CASRFSGGSNEQFF. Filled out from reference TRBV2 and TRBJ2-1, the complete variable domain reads EPEVTQTPSHQVTQMGQEVILRCVPISNHLYFYWYRQILGQKVEFLVSFYNNEISEKSEIFDDQFSVERPDGSNFTLKIRSTKLEDSAMYFCASRFSGGSNEQFFGPGTRLTVL.

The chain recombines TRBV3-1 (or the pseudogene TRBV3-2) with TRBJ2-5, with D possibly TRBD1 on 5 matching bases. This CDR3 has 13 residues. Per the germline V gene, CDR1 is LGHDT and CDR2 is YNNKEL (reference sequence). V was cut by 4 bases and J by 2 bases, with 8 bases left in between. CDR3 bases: TGTGCCAGCAGCCCGACAGATCAAGAGACCCAGTACTTC. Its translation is CASSPTDQETQYF.

The CDR3 here is CASSKGQGYETQYF. Here the CDR3 DNA reads TGTGCCAGCAGCAAAGGACAGGGTTATGAGACCCAGTACTTC. J is TRBJ2-5 and V is TRBV13; 8 bases map to TRBD1. The V gene's germline CDR1 is PRHDT and CDR2 FYEKMQ (reference sequence). Germline trimming cut 5 bases from V and 5 bases from J; bases unmatched to any gene: 7. The CDR3 contains 14 residues.

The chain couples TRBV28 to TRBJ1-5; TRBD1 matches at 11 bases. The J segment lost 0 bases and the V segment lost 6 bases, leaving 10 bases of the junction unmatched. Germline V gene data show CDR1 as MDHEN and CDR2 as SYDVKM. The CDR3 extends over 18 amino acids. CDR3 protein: CASSTGTGGTYSNQPQHF. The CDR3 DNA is TGTGCCAGCAGCACGGGGACAGGGGGGACTTATAGCAATCAGCCCCAGCATTTT.

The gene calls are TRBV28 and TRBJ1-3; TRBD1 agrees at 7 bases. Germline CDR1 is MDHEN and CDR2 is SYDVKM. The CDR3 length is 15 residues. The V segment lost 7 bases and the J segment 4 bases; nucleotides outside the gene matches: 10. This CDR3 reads CASITPQGQGNTIYF. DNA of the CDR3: TGTGCCAGCATCACTCCCCAGGGACAGGGAAACACCATATATTTT.

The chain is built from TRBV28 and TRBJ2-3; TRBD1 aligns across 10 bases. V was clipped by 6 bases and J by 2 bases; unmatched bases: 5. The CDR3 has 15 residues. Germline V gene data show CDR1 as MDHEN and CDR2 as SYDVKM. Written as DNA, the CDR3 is TGTGCCAGCAGGCGACAGGGGGCCTACACAGATACGCAGTATTTT. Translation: CASRRQGAYTDTQYF.

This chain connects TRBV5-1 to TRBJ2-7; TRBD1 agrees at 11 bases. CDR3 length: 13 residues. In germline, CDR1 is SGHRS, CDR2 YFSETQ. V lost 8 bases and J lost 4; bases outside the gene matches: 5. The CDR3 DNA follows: TGCGCCAGTACCGGGACAGGGGGTTACGAGCAGTACTTC. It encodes CASTGTGGYEQYF.

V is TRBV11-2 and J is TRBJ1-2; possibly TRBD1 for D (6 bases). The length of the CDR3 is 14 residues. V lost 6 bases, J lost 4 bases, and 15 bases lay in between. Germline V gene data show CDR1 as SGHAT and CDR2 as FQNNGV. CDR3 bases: TGTGCCAGCAGTTCGGGAACAGGGCGCTATGGCTACACCTTC. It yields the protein CASSSGTGRYGYTF.

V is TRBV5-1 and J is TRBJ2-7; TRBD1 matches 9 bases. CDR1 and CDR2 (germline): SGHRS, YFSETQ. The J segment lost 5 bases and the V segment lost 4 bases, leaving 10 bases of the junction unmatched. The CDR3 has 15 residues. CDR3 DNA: TGCGCCAGCAGCCTGTGGGACAGGGTGGTCCACGAGCAGTACTTC. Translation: CASSLWDRVVHEQYF.

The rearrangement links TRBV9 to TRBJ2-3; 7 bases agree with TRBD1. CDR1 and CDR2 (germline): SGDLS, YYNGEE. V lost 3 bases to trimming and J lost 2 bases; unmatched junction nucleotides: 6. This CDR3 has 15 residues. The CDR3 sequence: CASSESGQITDTQYF. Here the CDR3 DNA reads TGTGCCAGCAGCGAGTCGGGACAGATCACAGATACGCAGTATTTT. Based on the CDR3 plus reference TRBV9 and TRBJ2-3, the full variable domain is DSGVTQTPKHLITATGQRVTLRCSPRSGDLSVYWYQQSLDQGLQFLIQYYNGEERAKGNILERFSAQQFPDLHSELNLSSLELGDSALYFCASSESGQITDTQYFGPGTRLTVL.

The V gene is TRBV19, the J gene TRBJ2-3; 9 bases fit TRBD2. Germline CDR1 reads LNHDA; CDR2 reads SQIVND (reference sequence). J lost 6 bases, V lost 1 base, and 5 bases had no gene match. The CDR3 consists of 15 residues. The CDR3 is CASSIAAGLADTQYF. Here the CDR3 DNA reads TGTGCCAGTAGTATAGCCGCCGGACTAGCGGATACGCAGTATTTT.

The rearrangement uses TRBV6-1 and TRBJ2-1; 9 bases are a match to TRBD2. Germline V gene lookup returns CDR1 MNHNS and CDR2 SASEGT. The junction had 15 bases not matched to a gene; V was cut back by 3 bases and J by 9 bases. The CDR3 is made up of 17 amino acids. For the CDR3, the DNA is TGTGCCAGCAGTGACCCTTTTGTGATAGCGGGGGCTGTTGAGCAGTTCTTC. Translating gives CASSDPFVIAGAVEQFF.

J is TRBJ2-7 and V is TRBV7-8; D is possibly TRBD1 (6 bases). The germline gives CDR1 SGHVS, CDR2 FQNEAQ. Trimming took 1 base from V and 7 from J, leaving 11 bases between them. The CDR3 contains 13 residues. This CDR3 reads CASSLDRDREQYF. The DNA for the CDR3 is TGTGCCAGCAGCTTAGACAGGGATCGGGAGCAGTACTTC.

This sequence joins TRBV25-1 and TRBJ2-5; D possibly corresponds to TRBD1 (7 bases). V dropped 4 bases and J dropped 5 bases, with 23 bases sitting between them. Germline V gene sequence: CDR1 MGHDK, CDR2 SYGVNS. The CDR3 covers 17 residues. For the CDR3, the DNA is TGTGCCAGCAGTGTCCCTCGGGGGACAGATCTAAGTGAGACCCAGTACTTC. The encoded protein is CASSVPRGTDLSETQYF.

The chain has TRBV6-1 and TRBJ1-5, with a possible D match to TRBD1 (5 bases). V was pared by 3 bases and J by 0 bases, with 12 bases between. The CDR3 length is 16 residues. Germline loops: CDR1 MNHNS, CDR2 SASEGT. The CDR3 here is CASSDGGTSSNQPQHF. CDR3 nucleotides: TGTGCCAGCAGTGATGGCGGGACGTCTAGCAATCAGCCCCAGCATTTT.

As DNA, the CDR3 is TGTGCCAGCAGCAAGGACAGGGGGTATGAGCAGTTCTTC. This translates into CASSKDRGYEQFF. J is TRBJ2-1 and V is TRBV11-2; TRBD1 matches 10 bases. CDR3 length: 13 amino acids. Germline V CDR1 and CDR2: SGHAT, FQNNGV. With V trimmed by 5 bases and J by 8 bases, 3 bases remained unmatched.

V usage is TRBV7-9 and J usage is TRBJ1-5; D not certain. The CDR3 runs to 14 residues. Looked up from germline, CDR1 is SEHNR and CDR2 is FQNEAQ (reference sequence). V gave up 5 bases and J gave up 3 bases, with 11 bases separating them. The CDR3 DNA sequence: TGTGCCAGCAGCGACGGACTGATCAATCAGCCCCAGCATTTT. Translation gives CASSDGLINQPQHF.

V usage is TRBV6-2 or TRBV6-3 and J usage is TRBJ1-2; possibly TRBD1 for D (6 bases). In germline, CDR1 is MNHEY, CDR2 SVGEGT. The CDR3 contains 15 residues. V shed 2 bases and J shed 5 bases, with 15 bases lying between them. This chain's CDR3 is CASSYDETGIYGYTF. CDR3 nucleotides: TGTGCCAGCAGTTACGACGAAACAGGGATTTATGGCTACACCTTC.

CDR3 sequence reads: CASSRQHNSPLHF. DNA for the CDR3: TGTGCCAGCAGTCGACAGCATAATTCACCCCTCCACTTT. The V gene is TRBV14, the J gene TRBJ1-6; D may be TRBD1 (5 bases). The CDR3 runs to 13 residues. Between the trimmed V and J ends, which lost 6 bases and 5 bases, there was a span of 8 bases. CDR1 and CDR2 (germline): SGHDN, FVKESK. Full variable domain (outside the CDR3, taken from reference TRBV14 and TRBJ1-6): EAGVTQFPSHSVIEKGQTVTLRCDPISGHDNLYWYRRVMGKEIKFLLHFVKESKQDESGMPNNRFLAERTGGTYSTLKVQPAELEDSGVYFCASSRQHNSPLHFGNGTRLTVT.

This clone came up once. This CDR3 is CASTVSTQGVTYEQYF. In DNA, the CDR3 is TGTGCCAGCACGGTTTCTACACAGGGGGTTACCTACGAGCAGTACTTC. The chain recombines TRBV2 with TRBJ2-7; TRBD1 matches at 8 bases. This CDR3 has 16 amino acids. The V gene's germline CDR1 is SNHLY and CDR2 FYNNEI. Trimming took 7 bases from V and 2 from J; bases not matched to a gene: 13.

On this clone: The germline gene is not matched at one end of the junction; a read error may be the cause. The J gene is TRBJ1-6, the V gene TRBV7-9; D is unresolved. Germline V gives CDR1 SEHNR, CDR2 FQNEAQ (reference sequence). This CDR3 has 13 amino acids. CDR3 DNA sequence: TGTGCCACCAGTCCCTCCTTTAATTCACCCCTCCACTTT. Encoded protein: CATSPSFNSPLHF.

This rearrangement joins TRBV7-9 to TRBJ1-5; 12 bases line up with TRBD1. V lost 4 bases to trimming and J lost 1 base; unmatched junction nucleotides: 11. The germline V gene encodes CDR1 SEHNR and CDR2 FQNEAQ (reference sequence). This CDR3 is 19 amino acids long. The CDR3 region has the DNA TGTGCCAGCAGCTCATATCCGGGGACAGGGGGCAAAAGCAATCAGCCCCAGCATTTT. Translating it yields CASSSYPGTGGKSNQPQHF.